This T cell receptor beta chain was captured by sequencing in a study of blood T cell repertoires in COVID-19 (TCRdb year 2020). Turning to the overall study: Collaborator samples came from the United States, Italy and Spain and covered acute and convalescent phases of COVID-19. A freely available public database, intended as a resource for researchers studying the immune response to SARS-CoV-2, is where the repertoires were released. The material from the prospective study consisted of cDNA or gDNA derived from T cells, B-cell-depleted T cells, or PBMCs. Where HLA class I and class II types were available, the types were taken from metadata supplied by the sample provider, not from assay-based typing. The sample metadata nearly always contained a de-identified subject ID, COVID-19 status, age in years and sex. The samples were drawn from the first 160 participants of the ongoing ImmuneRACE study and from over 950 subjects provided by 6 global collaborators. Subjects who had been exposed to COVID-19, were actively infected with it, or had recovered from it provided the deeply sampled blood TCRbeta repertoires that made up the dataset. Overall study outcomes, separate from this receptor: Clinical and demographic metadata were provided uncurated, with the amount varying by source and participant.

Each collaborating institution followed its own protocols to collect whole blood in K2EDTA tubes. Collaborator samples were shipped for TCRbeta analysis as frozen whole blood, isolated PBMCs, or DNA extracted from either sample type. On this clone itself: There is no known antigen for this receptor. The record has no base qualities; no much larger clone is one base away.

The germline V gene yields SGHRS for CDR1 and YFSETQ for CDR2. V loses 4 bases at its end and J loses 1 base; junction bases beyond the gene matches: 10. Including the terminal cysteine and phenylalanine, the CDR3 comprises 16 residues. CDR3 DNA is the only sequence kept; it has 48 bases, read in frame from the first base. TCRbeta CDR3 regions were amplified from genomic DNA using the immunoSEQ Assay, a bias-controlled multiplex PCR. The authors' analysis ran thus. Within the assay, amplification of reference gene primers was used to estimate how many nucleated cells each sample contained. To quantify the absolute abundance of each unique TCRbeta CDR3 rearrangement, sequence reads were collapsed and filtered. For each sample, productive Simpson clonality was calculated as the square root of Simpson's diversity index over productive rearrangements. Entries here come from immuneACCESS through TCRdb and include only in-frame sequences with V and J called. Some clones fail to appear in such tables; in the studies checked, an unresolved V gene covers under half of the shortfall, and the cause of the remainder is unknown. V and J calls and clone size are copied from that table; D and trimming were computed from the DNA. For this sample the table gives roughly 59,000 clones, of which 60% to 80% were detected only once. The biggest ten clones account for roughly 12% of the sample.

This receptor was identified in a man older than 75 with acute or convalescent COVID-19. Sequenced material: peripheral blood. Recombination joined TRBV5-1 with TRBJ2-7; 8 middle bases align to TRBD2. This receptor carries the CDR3 CASSIQGAGASYEQYF. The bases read TGCGCCAGCAGCATCCAAGGAGCGGGAGCGTCCTACGAGCAGTACTTC.